A selection of T cell receptor beta chains follows, all from one sample in a study of blood T cell repertoires in COVID-19. TCRdb's table, derived via immunoSEQ multiplex PCR, lists solely in-frame clones and lacks some. This sample yields 130,000 to 150,000 clones, of which 80% to 85% are seen a single time; roughly 6.2% belongs to the top ten. The sequencing input was PBMCs or T cells enriched from blood (not recorded which). The receptor set was obtained from a woman in her forties or fifties who had been exposed to COVID-19. CDR3s include the opening cysteine and the closing phenylalanine or tryptophan. Each record gives: D gene, V gene, CDR3 length, J gene, clone size, CDR3 DNA, CDR3 protein. D genes are given only for firm matches. Expanded clones get a size class; other rows say once, few or many, or leave the size out.

D gene: TRBD1
V gene: TRBV5-6
CDR3 length: 15
J gene: TRBJ1-1
clone size: few
CDR3 DNA: TGTGCCAGCAGCTTACCCGGGACAGGGAAAACTGAAGCTTTCTTT
CDR3 protein: CASSLPGTGKTEAFF

D gene: TRBD2
V gene: TRBV27
CDR3 length: 18
J gene: TRBJ2-4
clone size: NA
CDR3 DNA: TGTGCCAGCAGCCGGTTTGGACTAGCGGGACCTCTCAAAAACATTCAGTACTTC
CDR3 protein: CASSRFGLAGPLKNIQYF

D gene: NA
V gene: TRBV18
CDR3 length: 16
J gene: TRBJ2-1
clone size: NA
CDR3 DNA: TGTGCCAGCTCACCAAACCGGGACTTGCTCTACAATGAGCAGTTCTTC
CDR3 protein: CASSPNRDLLYNEQFF

D gene: NA
V gene: TRBV7-2
CDR3 length: 13
J gene: TRBJ2-1
clone size: NA
CDR3 DNA: TGTGCCAGCAGTCGGGACTCCTACAATGAGCAGTTCTTC
CDR3 protein: CASSRDSYNEQFF

D gene: TRBD2
V gene: TRBV3-1/TRBV3-2
CDR3 length: 14
J gene: TRBJ2-5
clone size: NA
CDR3 DNA: TGTGCCAGCAGTAGCGGGGGAAATCAGGAGACCCAGTACTTC
CDR3 protein: CASSSGGNQETQYF

D gene: NA
V gene: TRBV18
CDR3 length: 16
J gene: TRBJ1-1
clone size: NA
CDR3 DNA: TGTGCCAGCTCACCAGTCCCCGGGACATACGCGGCTGAAGCTTTCTTT
CDR3 protein: CASSPVPGTYAAEAFF

D gene: NA
V gene: TRBV4-3
CDR3 length: 13
J gene: TRBJ1-1
clone size: once
CDR3 DNA: TGCGCCAGCAGCCAAGATATGGGGCTTGAAGCTTTCTTT
CDR3 protein: CASSQDMGLEAFF

D gene: TRBD2
V gene: TRBV7-8
CDR3 length: 16
J gene: TRBJ2-1
clone size: NA
CDR3 DNA: TGTGCCAGCAGCTCTCGGGGTGGGACTACAAACAATGAGCAGTTCTTC
CDR3 protein: CASSSRGGTTNNEQFF

D gene: NA
V gene: TRBV5-1
CDR3 length: 14
J gene: TRBJ2-2
clone size: NA
CDR3 DNA: TGCGCCAGCAGCGTAAACACGAACACCGGGGAGCTGTTTTTT
CDR3 protein: CASSVNTNTGELFF

D gene: NA
V gene: TRBV6-2/TRBV6-3
CDR3 length: 12
J gene: TRBJ1-1
clone size: NA
CDR3 DNA: TGTGCCAGCAGTTACGAGGGAAGGGAAGCTTTCTTT
CDR3 protein: CASSYEGREAFF

D gene: NA
V gene: TRBV6-4
CDR3 length: 14
J gene: TRBJ1-6
clone size: NA
CDR3 DNA: TGTGCCAGCAGGATTAACTCAGGGGCTTCACCCCTCCACTTT
CDR3 protein: CASRINSGASPLHF

D gene: TRBD2
V gene: TRBV27
CDR3 length: 15
J gene: TRBJ2-1
clone size: NA
CDR3 DNA: TGTGCCAGCAGTTCCCTTAGCGGGGGGGCCTTTTCGCAGTTCTTC
CDR3 protein: CASSSLSGGAFSQFF

D gene: NA
V gene: TRBV11-3
CDR3 length: 12
J gene: TRBJ1-2
clone size: NA
CDR3 DNA: TGTGCCAGCAGCTTTAACAGCTATGGCTACACCTTC
CDR3 protein: CASSFNSYGYTF

D gene: NA
V gene: TRBV7-9
CDR3 length: 15
J gene: TRBJ1-3
clone size: NA
CDR3 DNA: TGTGCCAGCACCCAAGGCCGGGTTGCTGGAAACACCATATATTTT
CDR3 protein: CASTQGRVAGNTIYF

D gene: TRBD2
V gene: TRBV5-1
CDR3 length: 15
J gene: TRBJ2-7
clone size: NA
CDR3 DNA: TGCGCCAGCAGCTTGGCTAGCGGGAGTAGCTACGAGCAGTACTTC
CDR3 protein: CASSLASGSSYEQYF

D gene: NA
V gene: TRBV11-2
CDR3 length: 16
J gene: TRBJ2-1
clone size: NA
CDR3 DNA: TGTGCCAGCAGCACCCCAGACCTCAGGGAAGAGTATGAGCAGTTCTTC
CDR3 protein: CASSTPDLREEYEQFF

D gene: TRBD1
V gene: TRBV7-9
CDR3 length: 19
J gene: TRBJ1-3
clone size: NA
CDR3 DNA: TGTGCCAGCAGCGGGAGGGGGCAGGGGGCTAGCACCCCTGGAAACACCATATATTTT
CDR3 protein: CASSGRGQGASTPGNTIYF

D gene: NA
V gene: TRBV18
CDR3 length: 16
J gene: TRBJ1-5
clone size: NA
CDR3 DNA: TGTGCCAGCTCACCAGGCAGGGCCCAACCCCAATCAGCCCAGCATTTT
CDR3 protein: CASSPGRAQPQSAQHF

D gene: NA
V gene: TRBV5-4
CDR3 length: 13
J gene: TRBJ2-7
clone size: NA
CDR3 DNA: TGTGCCAGCAGCCCTGTAGGAGCCTACGAGCAGTACTTC
CDR3 protein: CASSPVGAYEQYF

D gene: NA
V gene: TRBV5-1
CDR3 length: 16
J gene: TRBJ1-5
clone size: NA
CDR3 DNA: TGCGCCAGCAGCCCGAACGGGGTCGGCCCCCTCCAGCCCCAGCATTTT
CDR3 protein: CASSPNGVGPLQPQHF

D gene: TRBD2
V gene: TRBV6-1
CDR3 length: 18
J gene: TRBJ2-2
clone size: NA
CDR3 DNA: TGTGCCAGCAGTGAAGCTCTAGCGGGGGGGTTGAACACCGGGGAGCTGTTTTTT
CDR3 protein: CASSEALAGGLNTGELFF

D gene: NA
V gene: TRBV27
CDR3 length: 14
J gene: TRBJ2-2
clone size: NA
CDR3 DNA: TGTGCCAGCAGTTTACCTAGTAGCGCCGGGGAGCTGTTTTTT
CDR3 protein: CASSLPSSAGELFF

D gene: NA
V gene: TRBV7-6
CDR3 length: 13
J gene: TRBJ2-1
clone size: NA
CDR3 DNA: TGTGCCAGCAGCTTCATCAGGCAAGATGAGCAGTTCTTC
CDR3 protein: CASSFIRQDEQFF

D gene: TRBD2
V gene: TRBV10-3
CDR3 length: 16
J gene: TRBJ2-7
clone size: NA
CDR3 DNA: TGTGCCATCAGTGGGACTAGCGGGAGGAGCTCCTACGAGCAGTACTTC
CDR3 protein: CAISGTSGRSSYEQYF

D gene: NA
V gene: TRBV4-3
CDR3 length: 21
J gene: TRBJ2-1
clone size: once
CDR3 DNA: TGCGCCAGCAGCCAAGAAATCACCGGGACTGTACATCAACTCTCCTACAATGAGCAGTTCTTC
CDR3 protein: CASSQEITGTVHQLSYNEQFF

D gene: NA
V gene: TRBV30
CDR3 length: 11
J gene: TRBJ1-2
clone size: NA
CDR3 DNA: TGTGCCTGGAGTCTACAGTATGGCTACACCTTC
CDR3 protein: CAWSLQYGYTF

D gene: NA
V gene: TRBV29-1
CDR3 length: 15
J gene: TRBJ1-5
clone size: NA
CDR3 DNA: TGCAGCGTTGACGTGTCAGGGGATAGCAATCAGCCCCAGCATTTT
CDR3 protein: CSVDVSGDSNQPQHF

D gene: NA
V gene: TRBV4-3
CDR3 length: 16
J gene: TRBJ2-7
clone size: NA
CDR3 DNA: TGCGCCAGCAGCCAAGAGGTAACAGGGTACTCCTACGAGCAGTACTTC
CDR3 protein: CASSQEVTGYSYEQYF

D gene: TRBD2
V gene: TRBV30
CDR3 length: 13
J gene: TRBJ2-7
clone size: NA
CDR3 DNA: TGTGCCTGGTCACTAGCGGGATCGCGGGAGCAGTACTTC
CDR3 protein: CAWSLAGSREQYF

D gene: NA
V gene: TRBV11-2
CDR3 length: 16
J gene: TRBJ2-3
clone size: NA
CDR3 DNA: TGTGCCAGCAGCTTAGGTCCCGGACAAAGCACAGATACGCAGTATTTT
CDR3 protein: CASSLGPGQSTDTQYF

D gene: TRBD2
V gene: TRBV10-2
CDR3 length: 12
J gene: TRBJ2-3
clone size: NA
CDR3 DNA: TGCGCCAGCATTTCGGGAGGAGATACGCAGTATTTT
CDR3 protein: CASISGGDTQYF

D gene: TRBD2
V gene: TRBV28
CDR3 length: 12
J gene: TRBJ2-1
clone size: NA
CDR3 DNA: TGTGCCGGGGCTAGCGGAGCCGGGGTTTGGTTCTTC
CDR3 protein: CAGASGAGVWFF

D gene: NA
V gene: TRBV4-2
CDR3 length: 15
J gene: TRBJ2-1
clone size: NA
CDR3 DNA: TGTGCCAGCAGCCAAGATCGGGTGCCCTACAATGAGCAGTTCTTC
CDR3 protein: CASSQDRVPYNEQFF

D gene: NA
V gene: TRBV12-3/TRBV12-4
CDR3 length: 13
J gene: TRBJ1-2
clone size: NA
CDR3 DNA: TGTGCCAGCAGCAGGGGATTTAGTTATGGCTACACCTTC
CDR3 protein: CASSRGFSYGYTF

D gene: NA
V gene: TRBV12-3/TRBV12-4
CDR3 length: 12
J gene: TRBJ2-3
clone size: NA
CDR3 DNA: TGTGCCAGCAGTTTGGGGGGAGATACGCAGTATTTT
CDR3 protein: CASSLGGDTQYF

D gene: TRBD1
V gene: TRBV7-6
CDR3 length: 16
J gene: TRBJ2-2
clone size: NA
CDR3 DNA: TGTGCCAGCAGCTTAAAACGGACAGGGGCCACCGGGGAGCTGTTTTTT
CDR3 protein: CASSLKRTGATGELFF

D gene: NA
V gene: TRBV12-3/TRBV12-4
CDR3 length: 11
J gene: TRBJ1-5
clone size: NA
CDR3 DNA: TGTGCCAGCGCCTCCGGGCAGCCCCAGCATTTT
CDR3 protein: CASASGQPQHF

D gene: NA
V gene: TRBV5-6
CDR3 length: 15
J gene: TRBJ2-5
clone size: NA
CDR3 DNA: TGTGCCAGCAGCCTGAAGCCATTCCTACAAGAGACCCAGTACTTC
CDR3 protein: CASSLKPFLQETQYF

D gene: TRBD1
V gene: TRBV5-1
CDR3 length: 15
J gene: TRBJ1-1
clone size: NA
CDR3 DNA: TGCGCCAGCAGCTCGCTGACAGGGCTGAACACTGAAGCTTTCTTT
CDR3 protein: CASSSLTGLNTEAFF

D gene: NA
V gene: TRBV12-5
CDR3 length: 18
J gene: TRBJ1-4
clone size: NA
CDR3 DNA: TGTGCTAGTGGTTTGGCTCGTTCAGGGGTCTTGGTTAATGAAAAACTGTTTTTT
CDR3 protein: CASGLARSGVLVNEKLFF

D gene: NA
V gene: TRBV19
CDR3 length: 14
J gene: TRBJ1-3
clone size: NA
CDR3 DNA: TGTGCCAGTAGACCTCGGACAGTTAGAAACACCATATATTTT
CDR3 protein: CASRPRTVRNTIYF

D gene: NA
V gene: TRBV30
CDR3 length: 12
J gene: TRBJ1-2
clone size: NA
CDR3 DNA: TGTGCCTGCCTCCACAGGGAGCGTGGCTACACCTTC
CDR3 protein: CACLHRERGYTF

D gene: NA
V gene: TRBV7-3
CDR3 length: 14
J gene: TRBJ1-1
clone size: NA
CDR3 DNA: TGTGCCAGCAGCGGCCGCAACAGGGAATCTGAAGCTTTCTTT
CDR3 protein: CASSGRNRESEAFF

D gene: TRBD2
V gene: TRBV10-3
CDR3 length: 17
J gene: TRBJ2-3
clone size: NA
CDR3 DNA: TGTGCCATCAGTGAGGCGTTAGCGGGGGGCCAGACAGATACGCAGTATTTT
CDR3 protein: CAISEALAGGQTDTQYF

D gene: NA
V gene: TRBV5-1
CDR3 length: 14
J gene: TRBJ2-5
clone size: NA
CDR3 DNA: TGCGCCAGCAGCCCCCAGACAGGAAGGGAGACCCAGTACTTC
CDR3 protein: CASSPQTGRETQYF

D gene: NA
V gene: TRBV5-1
CDR3 length: 15
J gene: TRBJ2-7
clone size: NA
CDR3 DNA: TGCGCCAGCAGCTTGGACATAGGCGGTGCCTACGAGCAGTACTTC
CDR3 protein: CASSLDIGGAYEQYF

D gene: TRBD2
V gene: TRBV2
CDR3 length: 15
J gene: TRBJ2-7
clone size: NA
CDR3 DNA: TGTGCCAGCAGGGCGGTAGGGACTAGCAGGTACGAGCAGTACTTC
CDR3 protein: CASRAVGTSRYEQYF

D gene: TRBD1
V gene: TRBV19
CDR3 length: 15
J gene: TRBJ2-7
clone size: few
CDR3 DNA: TGTGCCAGTAGTATCCTCGGGACAGCCTCCTACGAGCAGTACTTC
CDR3 protein: CASSILGTASYEQYF

D gene: TRBD1
V gene: TRBV18
CDR3 length: 14
J gene: TRBJ1-4
clone size: NA
CDR3 DNA: TGTGCCAGCTCACTCAGGGGGTCTAGTGAAAAACTGTTTTTT
CDR3 protein: CASSLRGSSEKLFF

D gene: TRBD2
V gene: TRBV2
CDR3 length: 15
J gene: TRBJ2-5
clone size: NA
CDR3 DNA: TGTGCCAGCAGTCCTAGACTAGCGGGGGTGGGGACCCAGTACTTC
CDR3 protein: CASSPRLAGVGTQYF

D gene: NA
V gene: TRBV7-2
CDR3 length: 14
J gene: TRBJ2-3
clone size: NA
CDR3 DNA: TGTGCCAGCAGCTTAGGTGCGTACACAGATACGCAGTATTTT
CDR3 protein: CASSLGAYTDTQYF

D gene: NA
V gene: TRBV19
CDR3 length: 13
J gene: TRBJ1-1
clone size: NA
CDR3 DNA: TGTGCCAGTTCTTGGGGGCCGAACACTGAAGCTTTCTTT
CDR3 protein: CASSWGPNTEAFF

D gene: NA
V gene: TRBV25-1
CDR3 length: 14
J gene: TRBJ1-5
clone size: NA
CDR3 DNA: TGTGCCAGCAGTGGTTTCAATGGCAATCAGCCCCAGCATTTT
CDR3 protein: CASSGFNGNQPQHF

D gene: NA
V gene: TRBV25-1
CDR3 length: 11
J gene: TRBJ2-7
clone size: NA
CDR3 DNA: TGTGCCAGCGCCGTCGGTGACGAGCAGTACTTC
CDR3 protein: CASAVGDEQYF

D gene: TRBD1
V gene: TRBV12-3/TRBV12-4
CDR3 length: 11
J gene: TRBJ1-1
clone size: NA
CDR3 DNA: TGTGCCAGCGGACAGGGGACTGAAGCTTTCTTT
CDR3 protein: CASGQGTEAFF

D gene: NA
V gene: TRBV9
CDR3 length: 14
J gene: TRBJ1-5
clone size: NA
CDR3 DNA: TGTGCCAGCAGCGTCTCACAGGCGGGAGGGCCCCAGCATTTT
CDR3 protein: CASSVSQAGGPQHF

D gene: TRBD1
V gene: TRBV11-3
CDR3 length: 16
J gene: TRBJ2-7
clone size: NA
CDR3 DNA: TGTGCCAGCAGCTCTGGACAGGGGGCCCCCTCCTACGAGCAGTACTTC
CDR3 protein: CASSSGQGAPSYEQYF

D gene: NA
V gene: TRBV6-5
CDR3 length: 15
J gene: TRBJ1-1
clone size: NA
CDR3 DNA: TGTGCCAGCAGTTACTGGCTGGAGGGGAACACTGAAGCTTTCTTT
CDR3 protein: CASSYWLEGNTEAFF

D gene: NA
V gene: TRBV9
CDR3 length: 15
J gene: TRBJ2-2
clone size: NA
CDR3 DNA: TGTGCCAGCAGCGTAGCTACAGGTCCAACCGGGGAGCTGTTTTTT
CDR3 protein: CASSVATGPTGELFF